This entry is about one T cell receptor beta chain. Its antigen is still unknown. The source of the sample is a study of cytomegalovirus exposure and HLA in healthy donors. Study outcomes and limitations: A reported reduction in N-insertions relative to the approximately 640-donor mean was seen in an Asian-associated ancestry cluster in a later analysis.

V shed 5 bases, J shed 2 bases, and the junction held 5 bases outside the gene matches. The CDR3 is 14 amino acids. Germline loops: CDR1 MNHEY, CDR2 SVGAGI. The PCR made use of 60 Vbeta and 13 Jbeta primers. Method: immunoSEQ multiplex PCR; TCRdb's copy keeps in-frame clones and lacks some. This sample has approximately 100,000 clones, with around 80% found just once. V gene TRBV6-5 combines with J gene TRBJ2-7, with 8 bases aligning to TRBD2. The sample was PBMCs. The TCR comes from a female donor in good health and CMV-seropositive. The CDR3 protein is CASSPGGNAYEQYF. DNA for the CDR3: TGTGCCAGCAGTCCGGGGGGGAATGCCTACGAGCAGTACTTC.